This T cell receptor (beta chain) was sequenced during a study of response to subunit inactivated influenza vaccine. On this clonotype: Its antigen remains unknown.

General study findings and limits: Researchers suggested that each seasonal influenza vaccination recruits few new T cells.

The CDR3 spans 16 residues. V lost 0 bases, J lost 0 bases, and 9 bases lay in between. CDR1 and CDR2 from the germline V gene are LGHDT and YNNKEL (reference sequence). Each CDR3 protein is one row after TCRdb ran MiXCR on the RT-PCR reads. This sample has hundreds of thousands of distinct CDR3 sequences, with roughly 13% found just once. Sequenced here: PBMCs from blood, sampled 14 to 15 days before vaccination. The chain couples TRBV3-1 to TRBJ1-3; D uncertain. The source is a man in his forties or fifties who received an inactivated influenza vaccine. This CDR3 reads CASSQDTRVSGNTIYF. For the CDR3, the DNA is TGTGCCAGCAGCCAAGATACCCGGGTCTCTGGAAACACCATATATTTT.